Listed here are 14 T cell receptor beta chains from one sample, sequenced in a study of T cell responses to AZD1222 COVID-19 vaccine. Clones were sequenced by immunoSEQ multiplex PCR, and TCRdb holds only the in-frame ones, with some missing. The sample includes 120,000 to 150,000 clones, about 90% of them seen just once. The source material was peripheral blood, sampled 28 days after the second AZD1222 dose. These receptors originate from an adult who received the AZD1222 COVID-19 vaccine.

The chain is built from TRBV5-1 and TRBJ2-1; 12 positions agree with TRBD2. The length of the CDR3 is 16 residues. Germline-derived CDR1 and CDR2 are SGHRS and YFSETQ. V lost 0 bases, J lost 7 bases, and 5 bases stayed unmatched. CDR3 nucleotides: TGCGCCAGCAGCTTGGGCCTAGCGGGGGGGCCTAATGAGCAGTTCTTC. As protein: CASSLGLAGGPNEQFF.

This clone is a singleton in its sample. The CDR3 loop is CASAGGNTIYF. The CDR3 DNA reads as TGTGCCAGCGCCGGGGGAAACACCATATATTTT. This sequence joins TRBV6-4 and TRBJ1-3; no definite D call. Germline CDR1 MRHNA, CDR2 SNTAGT. The CDR3 is 11 residues long. Trimming took off 8 bases at V and 4 bases at J, with 6 bases between the two ends.

The chain has TRBV15 and TRBJ1-5; D might be TRBD1 (6 bases). Germline V gene lookup returns CDR1 LNHNV and CDR2 YYDKDF (reference sequence). The CDR3 runs 16 residues. V lost 3 bases to trimming and J lost 0 bases, with 12 bases between them. CDR3 DNA: TGTGCCACCAGCAGGGGGAACAGGGATAGCAATCAGCCCCAGCATTTT. Protein sequence: CATSRGNRDSNQPQHF.

The genes are TRBV11-3 and TRBJ2-1, with D perhaps matching TRBD1 (6 bases). Germline values: CDR1 SGHNT, CDR2 YENEEA. Trimming removed 1 base from V and 3 bases from J, with 13 bases in between. The length of the CDR3 is 16 residues. The CDR3 sequence is CASSLGEGGSYNEQFF. CDR3 nucleotide sequence: TGTGCCAGCAGCTTAGGTGAAGGGGGAAGCTACAATGAGCAGTTCTTC.

The V gene is TRBV7-2, the J gene TRBJ1-1; 7 nucleotides match TRBD1. The CDR3 is 14 residues long. Per germline, CDR1 SGHTA and CDR2 FQGNSA. V lost 5 bases, J lost 4 bases, and 7 bases stayed unmatched. CDR3 nucleotide sequence: TGTGCCAGCAGCGTACAGGGGATGCGCACTGAAGCTTTCTTT. This codes for CASSVQGMRTEAFF. Looking up the rest from reference TRBV7-2 and TRBJ1-1 gives the full variable domain: GAGVSQSPSNKVTEKGKDVELRCDPISGHTALYWYRQSLGQGLEFLIYFQGNSAPDKSGLPSDRFSAERTGGSVSTLTIQRTQQEDSAVYLCASSVQGMRTEAFFGQGTRLTVV.

J is TRBJ2-7 and V is TRBV9, with TRBD2 identical over 9 bases. Germline V gene data show CDR1 as SGDLS and CDR2 as YYNGEE. This CDR3 spans 14 amino acids. V was clipped by 0 bases and J by 4 bases; unmatched bases: 2. CDR3 DNA: TGTGCCAGCAGCGTAGGCGGGAGGGCTTACGAGCAGTACTTC. Translating gives CASSVGGRAYEQYF.

The rearrangement uses TRBV5-1 and TRBJ2-1; TRBD2 agrees at 12 bases. Germline CDR1 and CDR2: SGHRS and YFSETQ. V lost 0 bases and J lost 9; bases outside the gene matches: 7. The CDR3 runs 16 residues. This CDR3 is CASSLETSGRGGEQFF. CDR3 DNA sequence: TGCGCCAGCAGCTTGGAGACTAGCGGGAGAGGAGGTGAGCAGTTCTTC. Looking up the rest from reference TRBV5-1 and TRBJ2-1 gives the full variable domain: KAGVTQTPRYLIKTRGQQVTLSCSPISGHRSVSWYQQTPGQGLQFLFEYFSETQRNKGNFPGRFSGRQFSNSRSEMNVSTLELGDSALYLCASSLETSGRGGEQFFGPGTRLTVL.

This clone was picked up one time. The rearrangement links TRBV19 to TRBJ1-2; no definite D call. The length of the CDR3 is 13 residues. Per the germline V gene, CDR1 is LNHDA and CDR2 is SQIVND (reference sequence). V was clipped by 1 base and J by 4 bases, with 7 bases between them. The CDR3 DNA sequence: TGTGCCAGTAGTATAGCGGGCCCCTATGGCTACACCTTC. This translates into CASSIAGPYGYTF.

This clone was found once. This chain connects TRBV5-6 to TRBJ1-2; D is ambiguous. The CDR3 has 12 residues. Trimming left V 1 base short and J 3 bases short, with 4 bases between. Germline CDR1 reads SGHDT; CDR2 reads YYEEEE. This CDR3 is CASSLRYYGYTF. The CDR3 nucleotides read TGTGCCAGCAGCTTGCGCTACTATGGCTACACCTTC.

This clone has only one observation. The chain employs TRBV7-8 and TRBJ2-7, with TRBD2 identical over 9 bases. CDR1 and CDR2 (germline): SGHVS, FQNEAQ. This CDR3 has 18 amino acids. Germline trimming cut 4 bases from V and 7 bases from J; bases unmatched to any gene: 20. CDR3: CASSSIPRGGRAGHEQYF. In DNA form, the CDR3 reads TGTGCCAGCAGCTCTATACCAAGGGGCGGGAGGGCTGGACATGAGCAGTACTTC.

The DNA for the CDR3 is TGCAGTGCTAGTACAGAGAACTTCTATGGCTACACCTTC. The encoded protein is CSASTENFYGYTF. The chain couples TRBV20-1 to TRBJ1-2; no clear D. V dropped 3 bases and J dropped 4 bases, with 12 bases sitting between them. CDR1 and CDR2 from the germline V gene are DFQATT and SNEGSKA (reference sequence). The CDR3 is 13 amino acids.

The chain employs TRBV6-1 and TRBJ2-1; D is undetermined. The V end lost 0 bases, the J end lost 1 base, and 7 bases lay between the germline ends. The CDR3 runs to 15 residues. Germline V CDR1 and CDR2: MNHNS, SASEGT. The CDR3 sequence: CASSEAGWSYNEQFF. The DNA for the CDR3 is TGTGCCAGCAGTGAAGCAGGGTGGTCCTACAATGAGCAGTTCTTC.

This rearrangement joins TRBV7-9 to TRBJ2-7; 11 nucleotides match TRBD2. The germline CDR1 and CDR2 sequences are SEHNR and FQNEAQ (reference sequence). There are 15 residues in the CDR3. J gave up 3 bases and V 3 bases, and 4 bases lay outside the gene matches. This CDR3 reads CASSFTSGGNYEQYF. The CDR3 nucleotides are TGTGCCAGCAGCTTCACTAGCGGGGGCAACTACGAGCAGTACTTC.

This clone was detected only once. J is TRBJ1-2 and V is TRBV6-5; D remains ambiguous. In germline, CDR1 is MNHEY, CDR2 SVGAGI. CDR3 size: 14 residues. V dropped 7 bases and J dropped 4 bases, with 16 bases sitting between them. The CDR3 reads CASTEWSQLYGYTF. CDR3 coding DNA: TGTGCCAGCACCGAGTGGAGTCAGCTCTATGGCTACACCTTC.